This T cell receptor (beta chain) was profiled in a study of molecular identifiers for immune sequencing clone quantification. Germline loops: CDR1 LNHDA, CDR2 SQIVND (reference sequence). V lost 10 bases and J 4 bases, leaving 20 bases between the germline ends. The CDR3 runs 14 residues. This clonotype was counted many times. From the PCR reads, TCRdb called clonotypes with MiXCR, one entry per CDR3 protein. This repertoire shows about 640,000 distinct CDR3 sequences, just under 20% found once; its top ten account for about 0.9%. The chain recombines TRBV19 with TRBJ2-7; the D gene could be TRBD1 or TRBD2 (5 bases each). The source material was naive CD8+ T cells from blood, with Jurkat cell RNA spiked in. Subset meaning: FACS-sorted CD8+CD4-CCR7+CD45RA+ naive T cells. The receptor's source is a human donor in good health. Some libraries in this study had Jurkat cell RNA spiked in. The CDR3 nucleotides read TGTGCCACTACACCCGGGACGCTAGGTTACGAGCAGTACTTC. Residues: CATTPGTLGYEQYF.